The clone carrying this T cell receptor (beta chain) was found once. TCRdb's table, derived via immunoSEQ multiplex PCR, lists solely in-frame clones and lacks some. Of 260,000 or so clones in the sample, approximately 83% were seen once. The CDR3 has 15 amino acids. The germline V gene encodes CDR1 SGHNT and CDR2 YYREEE (reference sequence). V lost 4 bases to trimming and J lost 2 bases, with 15 bases between them. This record comes from a study of blood T cell repertoires in COVID-19. Specimen: PBMCs or T cells enriched from blood (not recorded which). The chain carries TRBV5-4 and TRBJ1-1, with D maybe TRBD1 (6 bases). The clonotype comes from a woman in her forties who had been exposed to COVID-19. CDR3 sequence (DNA): TGTGCCAGCAGCACGTGGACAGAGATAAACACTGAAGCTTTCTTT. This encodes CASSTWTEINTEAFF.